The clone carrying this TCR beta chain was detected once. Its antigen is still unknown. The ends lost 7 bases at V and 3 bases at J; junction bases unmatched: 10. The CDR3 is 17 residues long. CDR1 SGDLS and CDR2 YYNGEE come from the germline V gene. TCRdb's table, derived via immunoSEQ multiplex PCR, lists solely in-frame clones and lacks some. The data contain around 1.6 million clones, 95% to 99% of them seen just once; the ten biggest clones take up roughly 0.45%. These data come from a study of shared clonotypes between healthy human individuals. Broader study findings: A few donors had 5% to 6% of their naive CD4 clonotypes in common.

The origin of this receptor is a man younger than 40 in good health. The gene calls are TRBV9 and TRBJ2-2; 12 nucleotides match TRBD2. Source material: naive CD4+ T cells sorted from blood. The subset denotes: CD45RA+ positively selected. DNA of the CDR3: TGTGCCAGCGGATTCCTAGCGGGAGGGTCGGACACCGGGGAGCTGTTTTTT. This sequence encodes CASGFLAGGSDTGELFF. Full variable domain (rest looked up from reference TRBV9 and TRBJ2-2): DSGVTQTPKHLITATGQRVTLRCSPRSGDLSVYWYQQSLDQGLQFLIQYYNGEERAKGNILERFSAQQFPDLHSELNLSSLELGDSALYFCASGFLAGGSDTGELFFGEGSRLTVL.